These T cell receptor beta chains were read from a single sample in a study of T cell repertoires in cytomegalovirus infection. Their specific antigens are unknown. Each CDR3 protein is one row after TCRdb ran MiXCR on the reads. The sample contains a few hundred thousand distinct CDR3 sequences, 30% to 35% of which appear only once. Sequences were derived from cultured PBMCs, sampled from culture after CMV antigen stimulation. Receptors originate from a human donor in good health (CMV status not recorded). Some clones in this sample may be carry-over from other donors' samples. Each CDR3 is given with its conserved first and last residue. The D gene is left open where the match is weak. Some rows mark clone size as missing; the rest say once, few, many or name a class of expanded clone.

clone_size	v_call	d_call	j_call	cdr3_nt	cdr3_aa
NA	TRBV29-1	TRBD1	TRBJ2-3	TGCAGCGTACCAAGGGGGACAGGGTCAGATACGCAGTATTTT	CSVPRGTGSDTQYF
NA	TRBV7-2	NA	TRBJ2-5	TGTGCCAGCAGCTTGGTGGCGGGGAAGGAGGAGACCCAGTACTTC	CASSLVAGKEETQYF
NA	TRBV12-3/TRBV12-4	TRBD2	TRBJ2-1	TGTGCCAGCAGCCTGGGACTAGCGAAGGACAATGAGCAGTTCTTC	CASSLGLAKDNEQFF
once	TRBV6-6	NA	TRBJ2-1	TGTGCCAGCAGTTCCATCGGACCACAGTTCTTC	CASSSIGPQFF
NA	TRBV3-1	NA	TRBJ2-5	TGTGCCAGCAGCCAAGTCGGGGCGGCCCAAGAGACCCAGTACTTC	CASSQVGAAQETQYF
few	TRBV28	TRBD1	TRBJ2-7	TGTGCCAGCAGGGGACAGGGTCCTCTCGAGCAGTACTTC	CASRGQGPLEQYF
NA	TRBV7-2	NA	TRBJ2-5	TGTGCCAGCAGCTTAGCGGCCCAGAGAGGCCAAGAGACCCAGTACTTC	CASSLAAQRGQETQYF
NA	TRBV20-1	NA	TRBJ2-7	TGCAGTGCGGGAACTAGTTCCGGGTACTTCGAGCAGTACTTC	CSAGTSSGYFEQYF
NA	TRBV11-2	NA	TRBJ2-7	TGTGCCAGCAGCTTGCGGGGGCGGCAGTACTTC	CASSLRGRQYF
many	TRBV7-2	TRBD2	TRBJ2-1	TGTGCCAGCAGTACCACTAGCGGGAGCGGTGAGCAGTTCTTC	CASSTTSGSGEQFF
NA	TRBV6-1	TRBD2	TRBJ2-3	TGTGCCAGCTACAGGGGGCTAGCGGGAGGATCTACGCAGTATTTT	CASYRGLAGGSTQYF
NA	TRBV24-1	TRBD1	TRBJ1-1	TGTGCCACCAGCGGAGACAGGGATGGTGCAGCTTTCTTT	CATSGDRDGAAFF
NA	TRBV7-9	TRBD1	TRBJ1-2	TGTGCCAGCAGCTTAGAACAGGGGATCTATGGCTACACCTTC	CASSLEQGIYGYTF
NA	TRBV20-1	NA	TRBJ1-2	TGCAGTGCACCAAAAGACGGAGCACGGGGGGGTGGCTACACCTTC	CSAPKDGARGGGYTF
NA	TRBV4-3	NA	TRBJ1-5	TGCGCCAGCAGCCAAGACTACGGCAATCAGCCCCAGCATTTT	CASSQDYGNQPQHF
NA	TRBV15	TRBD2	TRBJ2-7	TGTGCCACCAGCAGAGATCGGTCCCGACTAGCGGTTTACGAGCAGTACTTC	CATSRDRSRLAVYEQYF
NA	TRBV2	NA	TRBJ1-1	TGTGCCAGCAACAGGGAGGAAGGGGGGACTGAAGCTTTCTTT	CASNREEGGTEAFF
once	TRBV29-1	NA	TRBJ1-1	TGCAGCGTTGACGAGGGGATGAACACTGAAGCTTTCTTT	CSVDEGMNTEAFF
NA	TRBV15	NA	TRBJ2-7	TGTGCCACCAGCAGAGGTGATTCCGGAACCTACGAGCAGTACTTC	CATSRGDSGTYEQYF
few	TRBV7-2	NA	TRBJ2-3	TGTGCCAGCAGCAACGCCGGGGGCACAGATACGCAGTATTTT	CASSNAGGTDTQYF
NA	TRBV29-1	NA	TRBJ2-2	TGCAGCGTTGAGCCCCAGGGCGCGAACACCGGGGAGCTGTTTTTT	CSVEPQGANTGELFF
few	TRBV19	TRBD1	TRBJ1-1	TGTGCCAGTAGTATAGGGGGGACAGGGGGGATTGAAGCTTTCTTT	CASSIGGTGGIEAFF
few	TRBV28	NA	TRBJ1-5	TGTGCCAGCAGTATTTTTGGCTTGGCTATTTATAGCAATCAGCCCCAGCATTTT	CASSIFGLAIYSNQPQHF
medium-sized	TRBV7-6	NA	TRBJ2-7	TGTGCCAGCAGCTTAGTCTCCGGGCCTATCCCCCTCGAGCAGTACTTC	CASSLVSGPIPLEQYF
NA	TRBV7-8	NA	TRBJ2-2	TGTGCCAGCAGCTTCAGGCCCACCGGGGCGCCCGGGGAGCTGTTTTTT	CASSFRPTGAPGELFF